These 8 T cell receptor beta chains were all obtained from the same sample, sequenced in a study of T cells after yellow fever vaccination. MiXCR, applied by TCRdb to the 5' RACE reads, yields one record per CDR3 protein. Among 230,000 or so distinct CDR3 sequences listed, 3.6% were seen once. The source was PBMCs, collected 15 days after the yellow fever booster vaccination. The receptors come from a man aged 18 to 29 who received the YFV17D yellow fever vaccine.

This clonotype was observed at least ten times. V is TRBV15 and J is TRBJ1-3; possibly TRBD1 for D (5 bases). The CDR3 has 16 amino acids. V gave up 0 bases and J gave up 2 bases, with 11 bases separating them. Germline loops: CDR1 LNHNV, CDR2 YYDKDF (reference sequence). The DNA of the CDR3 is TGTGCCACCAGCAGAGATCCGGACAACCCTGGAAACACCATATATTTT. Encoded protein: CATSRDPDNPGNTIYF.

This chain links TRBV19 with TRBJ2-4, with TRBD1 matching 9 bases. Trimming took 5 bases from V and 6 from J; bases not matched to a gene: 5. From germline, CDR1 is LNHDA and CDR2 SQIVND (reference sequence). The length of the CDR3 is 14 residues. CDR3 in DNA: TGTGCCAGTAGTTTCGGACAGGGGATAAACATTCAGTACTTC. It translates to CASSFGQGINIQYF.

This clonotype was observed many times. The chain has TRBV6-5 and TRBJ1-2, with 8 bases that match TRBD1. Losses at the gene ends were 6 bases for V and 4 bases for J; bases not matched to a gene: 10. Germline V gene data show CDR1 as MNHEY and CDR2 as SVGAGI. The CDR3 length is 15 residues. CDR3 in amino acids: CASSATGTGAYGYTF. Written as DNA, the CDR3 is TGTGCCAGCAGCGCGACCGGGACAGGCGCCTATGGCTACACCTTC.

This clonotype was recorded many times. This rearrangement joins TRBV4-3 to TRBJ2-4; D is unresolved. This CDR3 is built from 14 residues. V lost 0 bases, J lost 7 bases, and 10 bases lay in between. The germline CDR1 and CDR2 sequences are LGHNA and YSLEER. CDR3 amino acids: CASSQDHPVNIQYF. The CDR3 DNA follows: TGCGCCAGCAGCCAAGATCATCCTGTGAACATTCAGTACTTC.

This chain uses TRBV2 with TRBJ2-5; 16 bases agree with TRBD2. This CDR3 region has 16 residues. Germline V gene data show CDR1 as SNHLY and CDR2 as FYNNEI. The J segment lost 5 bases and the V segment lost 6 bases, leaving 6 bases of the junction unmatched. Here the CDR3 DNA reads TGTGCCAGCAGGGGACTAGCGGGGGGGCGGCGGGAGACCCAGTACTTC. This encodes CASRGLAGGRRETQYF.

This clonotype was counted ten times or more. The V and J genes are TRBV19 and TRBJ1-1, with D possibly matching TRBD1 (5 bases). V lost 2 bases, J lost 3 bases, and 16 bases lay in between. This CDR3 comprises 16 residues. Germline lookup yields CDR1 LNHDA and CDR2 SQIVND (reference sequence). CDR3 coding DNA: TGTGCCAGTAGTATATCGGGGGAAGGCGGGGACACTGAAGCTTTCTTT. Translating gives CASSISGEGGDTEAFF. Supplemented by reference TRBV19 and TRBJ1-1, the full variable domain reads DGGITQSPKYLFRKEGQNVTLSCEQNLNHDAMYWYRQDPGQGLRLIYYSQIVNDFQKGDIAEGYSVSREKKESFPLTVTSAQKNPTAFYLCASSISGEGGDTEAFFGQGTRLTVV.

This clonotype was seen a handful of times. The CDR3 DNA is TGTGCCAGCAGCCACCCAACCGGGACTGGAAACATTCAGTACTTC. Translating gives CASSHPTGTGNIQYF. The V and J genes are TRBV4-2 and TRBJ2-4, with D possibly being TRBD2 (6 bases). The V gene's germline CDR1 is LGHNA and CDR2 YNFKEQ. Trimming shortened V by 3 bases and J by 6 bases, and 15 bases separated the two germline ends. The CDR3 has 15 residues.

This clonotype was found many times. This sequence joins TRBV24-1 and TRBJ2-3, with TRBD2 matching 7 bases. Germline V gene lookup returns CDR1 KGHDR and CDR2 SFDVKD. V gave up 0 bases and J gave up 5 bases; unmatched junction bases: 10. The CDR3 runs 17 residues. Written as DNA, the CDR3 is TGTGCCACCAGTGATTTGCGGGGAAGGGAGGGTGAAGATACGCAGTATTTT. Its translation is CATSDLRGREGEDTQYF.